Following are 9 T cell receptor beta chains from one sample sequenced in a study of shared clonotypes between healthy human individuals. The table came from immunoSEQ multiplex PCR; TCRdb's copy has only in-frame clones and leaves some out. The repertoire has some 2.1 million clones, 90% to 95% of them found once; the top ten carry around 0.13%. The sequencing sample was made of naive CD4+ T cells sorted from blood. Subset noted: CD45RA+ positively selected. The receptors come from a man aged 18 to 29 in good health.

The chain employs TRBV6-6 and TRBJ1-5; D ambiguous. This CDR3 is 14 amino acids long. The V gene's germline CDR1 is MNHNY and CDR2 SVGAGI (reference sequence). Trimming removed 8 bases from V and 6 bases from J, with 17 bases in between. The CDR3 loop is CASSSQAGGQPQHF. The CDR3 DNA sequence: TGTGCCAGCTCCTCCCAGGCCGGAGGTCAGCCCCAGCATTTT.

Only one count was recorded for this clone. The V gene is TRBV6-5, the J gene TRBJ2-5; D gene uncertain. This CDR3 is built from 12 residues. Trimming removed 5 bases from V and 5 bases from J, with 9 bases in between. Germline CDR1 is MNHEY and CDR2 is SVGAGI. Here the CDR3 reads CASSPVRETQYF. In DNA form, the CDR3 reads TGTGCCAGCAGTCCAGTTCGGGAGACCCAGTACTTC.

The chain couples TRBV10-3 to TRBJ1-3; no clear D. CDR1 and CDR2 from the germline V gene are ENHRY and SYGVKD. The V end was cut by 3 bases, the J end by 0 bases, with 12 bases between. The CDR3 is 16 residues long. The CDR3 loop is CAISENRITSGNTIYF. CDR3 DNA: TGTGCCATCAGTGAAAATAGGATTACCTCTGGAAACACCATATATTTT.

Of note for this clone: The sample contains more than one DNA sequence encoding this CDR3. The rearrangement uses TRBV29-1 and TRBJ2-7; 10 nucleotides line up with TRBD1. CDR1 and CDR2 (germline): SQVTM, ANQGSEA. CDR3 length: 14 residues. The J segment lost 0 bases and the V segment lost 5 bases, leaving 4 bases of the junction unmatched. The CDR3 region is CSVRDRGPSYEQYF. CDR3 DNA sequence: TGCAGCGTTCGGGACAGGGGCCCCTCCTACGAGCAGTACTTC.

This clone has just one count. Other DNA sequences within the sample encode an identical CDR3. CDR3 sequence reads: CASSSQGGTEAFF. The CDR3 nucleotides read TGCGCCAGCAGCTCACAGGGGGGGACTGAAGCTTTCTTT. The rearrangement links TRBV5-1 to TRBJ1-1; TRBD1 matches 8 bases. Germline-derived CDR1 and CDR2 are SGHRS and YFSETQ. This CDR3 comprises 13 residues. The ends lost 3 bases at V and 5 bases at J; junction bases unmatched: 3.

The V and J genes are TRBV2 and TRBJ1-6, with 9 bases fitting TRBD1. The V and J ends lost 7 bases and 7 bases, in that order; junction bases with no gene match: 2. Germline V lookup: CDR1 SNHLY, CDR2 FYNNEI. The CDR3 consists of 13 residues. CDR3 sequence: CASMGTGNSPLHF. CDR3 sequence (DNA): TGTGCCAGCATGGGGACAGGGAATTCACCCCTCCACTTT.

The V gene is TRBV6-5, the J gene TRBJ2-7; TRBD2 agrees at 8 bases. The V gene end was trimmed by 2 bases and the J gene end by 6 bases; junction bases not matched to a gene: 6. The CDR3 length is 14 residues. Per the germline V gene, CDR1 is MNHEY and CDR2 is SVGAGI. CDR3 in DNA: TGTGCCAGCAGTTACGCCAGCGGGGGTGGCGAGCAGTACTTC. Protein sequence: CASSYASGGGEQYF.

The CDR3 DNA reads as TGTGCCAGCGAGGTAGCGGGCCCCTCCTACGAGCAGTACTTC. It is translated as CASEVAGPSYEQYF. The genes are TRBV25-1 and TRBJ2-7; TRBD2 matches at 7 bases. Germline V CDR1 and CDR2: MGHDK, SYGVNS. The junction had 7 bases not matched to a gene; V was cut back by 8 bases and J by 0 bases. CDR3 size: 14 residues.

This chain joins TRBV9 and TRBJ1-2; D perhaps matches TRBD1 (5 bases). Germline V gene sequence: CDR1 SGDLS, CDR2 YYNGEE. The CDR3 contains 15 residues. V shed 3 bases and J shed 8 bases, with 20 bases lying between them. The CDR3 DNA reads as TGTGCCAGCAGCGCCCAGCAGGGTGGGATAGGGGGCTACACCTTC. Its translation: CASSAQQGGIGGYTF. Combining the CDR3 with reference TRBV9 and TRBJ1-2 gives the whole variable domain DSGVTQTPKHLITATGQRVTLRCSPRSGDLSVYWYQQSLDQGLQFLIQYYNGEERAKGNILERFSAQQFPDLHSELNLSSLELGDSALYFCASSAQQGGIGGYTFGSGTRLTVV.